Below, 19 T cell receptor beta chains from the same sample are listed, as sequenced in a study of T cells after posttransplantation cyclophosphamide. TCRdb keeps only in-frame clones here, not all; method: immunoSEQ multiplex PCR. The table lists around 24,000 clones, with no singletons. The sequencing sample was made of PBMCs. These receptors were obtained from a woman in her sixties or seventies in good health, CMV-negative, and a related stem cell transplant donor.

This clone was seen repeatedly, ten times or more. V and J are TRBV9 and TRBJ1-6, with D tentatively TRBD1 (5 bases). V lost 3 bases, J lost 7 bases, and 14 bases lay in between. The CDR3 totals 15 residues. Germline assignment: CDR1 SGDLS and CDR2 YYNGEE. As DNA, the CDR3 is TGTGCCAGCAGCGCACTTACAGGAGACAATTCACCCCTCCACTTT. Its protein product is CASSALTGDNSPLHF.

This clone was seen ten or more times. The CDR3 reads CASSALATFGPNEKLFF. CDR3 coding DNA: TGTGCCAGCAGTGCGCTCGCCACCTTTGGGCCTAATGAAAAACTGTTTTTT. The chain combines TRBV28 with TRBJ1-4; D is unresolved. V was clipped by 5 bases and J by 3 bases, with 19 bases between them. The CDR3 spans 17 residues. Germline V gene lookup returns CDR1 MDHEN and CDR2 SYDVKM.

This clone was counted ten times or more. The chain carries TRBV5-6 and TRBJ1-3; TRBD1 matches 7 bases. The germline gives CDR1 SGHDT, CDR2 YYEEEE. Germline trimming cut 4 bases from V and 0 bases from J; bases unmatched to any gene: 4. CDR3 size: 15 residues. The CDR3 DNA follows: TGTGCCAGCAGCCTCGGGACAGCCTCTGGAAACACCATATATTTT. Its protein product is CASSLGTASGNTIYF.

The V gene is TRBV2, the J gene TRBJ2-2; 8 positions agree with TRBD1. Germline CDR1 is SNHLY and CDR2 is FYNNEI. V shed 2 bases and J 7 bases; nucleotides not matched to a gene: 15. The CDR3 contains 18 residues. The CDR3 DNA reads TGTGCCAGCAGTGAAATGGGCCAGGGGGCCCTTATGGGCGGGGAGCTGTTTTTT. Amino acid sequence: CASSEMGQGALMGGELFF. Full variable domain (outside the CDR3, taken from reference TRBV2 and TRBJ2-2): EPEVTQTPSHQVTQMGQEVILRCVPISNHLYFYWYRQILGQKVEFLVSFYNNEISEKSEIFDDQFSVERPDGSNFTLKIRSTKLEDSAMYFCASSEMGQGALMGGELFFGEGSRLTVL.

This clone was counted a few times. The genes are TRBV5-6 and TRBJ2-7; TRBD2 is a possible D gene (5 bases). The CDR3 consists of 15 residues. Trimming stripped 1 base from V and 4 bases from J, with 15 bases between. Germline V gene sequence: CDR1 SGHDT, CDR2 YYEEEE. CDR3 residues: CASSLRGGSEYEQYF. The DNA of the CDR3 is TGTGCCAGCAGCTTGCGTGGTGGGAGCGAGTACGAGCAGTACTTC. Based on the CDR3 plus reference TRBV5-6 and TRBJ2-7, the full variable domain is DAGVTQSPTHLIKTRGQQVTLRCSPKSGHDTVSWYQQALGQGPQFIFQYYEEEERQRGNFPDRFSGHQFPNYSSELNVNALLLGDSALYLCASSLRGGSEYEQYFGPGTRLTVT.

This clone was found many times. The chain carries TRBV4-3 and TRBJ2-3; the match to TRBD1 covers 8 bases. CDR1 LGHNA and CDR2 YSLEER come from the germline V gene. The CDR3 contains 17 residues. Unmatched junction bases numbered 8, after V lost 1 base and J lost 2 bases. The DNA for the CDR3 is TGCGCCAGCAGCCAAGCCTCAGGGGGCGGGCCCACAGATACGCAGTATTTT. Amino acid sequence: CASSQASGGGPTDTQYF.

This clone was detected many times. The rearrangement links TRBV5-1 to TRBJ2-7; the match to TRBD2 covers 8 bases. J gave up 3 bases and V 4 bases, and 9 bases lay outside the gene matches. Germline CDR1 is SGHRS and CDR2 is YFSETQ. This CDR3 is 15 amino acids long. This CDR3 reads CASSPGAGALYEQYF. CDR3 nucleotide sequence: TGCGCCAGCAGCCCGGGAGCGGGAGCCCTCTACGAGCAGTACTTC.

This clone came up a few times. The chain joins TRBV4-2 to TRBJ2-7, with TRBD1 identical over 7 bases. J was trimmed by 3 bases and V by 1 base; bases with no gene match: 6. Per germline, CDR1 LGHNA and CDR2 YNFKEQ. This CDR3 is built from 15 residues. The CDR3 region has the DNA TGTGCCAGCAGCCAAGTTTGGGACAGTGTCTACGAGCAGTACGTC. Its protein is CASSQVWDSVYEQYV.

This clone was picked up many times. This chain uses TRBV5-4 with TRBJ2-3, with 8 bases that match TRBD2. The CDR3 has 14 residues. The germline V gene has CDR1 SGHNT and CDR2 YYREEE (reference sequence). With V trimmed by 0 bases and J by 7 bases, 4 bases remained unmatched. In DNA form, the CDR3 reads TGTGCCAGCAGCTTGGAACTAGCGGACTATACGCAGTATTTT. It yields the protein CASSLELADYTQYF. The full variable domain, with the rest looked up from reference TRBV5-4 and TRBJ2-3, is ETGVTQSPTHLIKTRGQQVTLRCSSQSGHNTVSWYQQALGQGPQFIFQYYREEENGRGNFPPRFSGLQFPNYSSELNVNALELDDSALYLCASSLELADYTQYFGPGTRLTVL.

This clone was recorded many times. The V call is TRBV6-1, the J call TRBJ2-4; tentatively, D is TRBD1 (6 bases). The CDR3 totals 13 residues. With 0 bases removed from V and 16 bases from J, the gap between germline ends came to 16 bases. Germline assignment: CDR1 MNHNS and CDR2 SASEGT. In DNA, the CDR3 is TGTGCCAGCAGTGAAGCTGCGGAACAGGGCTCCTACTTC. Translated: CASSEAAEQGSYF.

There are many counts of this clone. This CDR3 is CASSPRRQAHTEAFF. The CDR3 DNA follows: TGTGCCAGCAGTCCCCGTCGACAGGCTCACACTGAAGCTTTCTTT. V is TRBV27 and J is TRBJ1-1; tentative D call: TRBD1 (6 bases). The CDR3 is 15 amino acids. Germline V gene lookup returns CDR1 MNHEY and CDR2 SMNVEV (reference sequence). The ends were cut back, 5 bases at V and 3 bases at J, with 16 bases in the middle.

This clone was recorded a few times. The chain links TRBV7-2 to TRBJ1-2, with D perhaps matching TRBD1 (5 bases). The CDR3 spans 15 residues. Germline V gene data show CDR1 as SGHTA and CDR2 as FQGNSA. With 1 base removed from V and 2 bases from J, the gap between germline ends came to 11 bases. The DNA for the CDR3 is TGTGCCAGCAGCTTAGGGGGGGGTTCGAACTATGGCTACACCTTC. As protein: CASSLGGGSNYGYTF.

This clone was found many times. The chain combines TRBV7-9 with TRBJ2-7; a weak D match, TRBD2 (5 bases). Per germline, CDR1 SEHNR and CDR2 FQNEAQ (reference sequence). V was pared by 1 base and J by 4 bases, with 11 bases between. This CDR3 is 14 amino acids long. The CDR3 spells CASSLGGPHYEQYF. DNA of the CDR3: TGTGCCAGCAGCTTAGGCGGGCCCCATTACGAGCAGTACTTC.

This clone was recorded a few times. The chain carries TRBV18 and TRBJ1-6, with TRBD1 matching 7 bases. The germline V gene encodes CDR1 KGHSH and CDR2 LQKENI. The V segment lost 1 base and the J segment 9 bases; nucleotides outside the gene matches: 3. CDR3 length: 14 residues. CDR3 nucleotides: TGTGCCAGCTCACCACAGGGGGCAGGTTCACCCCTCCACTTT. Protein sequence: CASSPQGAGSPLHF.

The chain carries TRBV4-3 and TRBJ2-4; 8 bases are a match to TRBD1. V lost 0 bases, J lost 0 bases, and 4 bases stayed unmatched. This CDR3 has 17 amino acids. Germline-derived CDR1 and CDR2 are LGHNA and YSLEER. The CDR3 loop reads CASSQDVGTGAKNIQYF. CDR3 nucleotide sequence: TGCGCCAGCAGCCAAGATGTGGGGACAGGAGCCAAAAACATTCAGTACTTC.

This clone occurred many times. The V gene is TRBV28, the J gene TRBJ1-2; D is ambiguous. Trimming shortened V by 0 bases and J by 2 bases, and 7 bases separated the two germline ends. CDR1 and CDR2 (germline): MDHEN, SYDVKM. The CDR3 runs to 14 residues. In DNA, the CDR3 is TGTGCCAGCAGTTTATGGGCGGAAAACTATGGCTACACCTTC. Translating gives CASSLWAENYGYTF.

This clone has only a few counts. The chain links TRBV29-1 to TRBJ1-1, with D hard to call. The CDR3 sequence is 13 residues long. Germline values: CDR1 SQVTM, CDR2 ANQGSEA. Trimming stripped 7 bases from V and 4 bases from J, with 16 bases between. The DNA for the CDR3 is TGCAGCGCCTCTGTGGGGAGGAGCACTGAAGCTTTCTTT. Protein sequence: CSASVGRSTEAFF. Supplemented by reference TRBV29-1 and TRBJ1-1, the full variable domain reads SAVISQKPSRDICQRGTSLTIQCQVDSQVTMMFWYRQQPGQSLTLIATANQGSEATYESGFVIDKFPISRPNLTFSTLTVSNMSPEDSSIYLCSASVGRSTEAFFGQGTRLTVV.

This clone was recorded many times. The chain is built from TRBV28 and TRBJ2-7, with 8 nucleotides matching TRBD2. Germline CDR1 is MDHEN and CDR2 is SYDVKM. Trimming cost V 5 bases and J 1 base; bases outside gene matches: 7. This CDR3 comprises 15 residues. CDR3 region: CASSPAGGDSYEQYF. The CDR3 DNA sequence: TGTGCCAGCAGTCCCGCGGGGGGCGATTCCTACGAGCAGTACTTC.

There are many counts of this clone. The genes are TRBV28 and TRBJ1-4; 8 bases agree with TRBD1. The germline CDR1 and CDR2 sequences are MDHEN and SYDVKM. The CDR3 length is 16 residues. V lost 3 bases to trimming and J lost 5 bases; unmatched junction nucleotides: 8. The CDR3 is CASSLGATGENEKLFF. CDR3 nucleotides: TGTGCCAGCAGTTTGGGCGCGACAGGGGAAAATGAAAAACTGTTTTTT. Together with reference TRBV28 and TRBJ1-4, the CDR3 gives the full variable domain: DVKVTQSSRYLVKRTGEKVFLECVQDMDHENMFWYRQDPGLGLRLIYFSYDVKMKEKGDIPEGYSVSREKKERFSLILESASTNQTSMYLCASSLGATGENEKLFFGSGTQLSVL.